This T cell receptor beta chain was sequenced during a study of OX40 agonist ivuxolimab in advanced cancers. The CDR3 covers 16 residues. V was pared by 3 bases and J by 0 bases, with 12 bases between. The V gene's germline CDR1 is MNHEY and CDR2 SVGAGI. The protocol was immunoSEQ multiplex PCR, while the TCRdb copy is restricted to in-frame clones and leaves out a portion. The sample yields about 36,000 clones, 74% seen once. The origin of this receptor is an adult with an advanced solid tumor such as melanoma, head and neck, liver or kidney cancer. The sample consisted of CD4+ or CD8+ T cells sorted from blood, taken in a trial of the OX40 agonist ivuxolimab. The genes are TRBV6-5 and TRBJ1-5; D remains ambiguous. The CDR3: CASSYLGRASNQPQHF. As DNA, the CDR3 is TGTGCCAGCAGTTATCTCGGAAGGGCTAGCAATCAGCCCCAGCATTTT.